This TCR beta chain was sequenced for a study of T cell responses to AZD1222 COVID-19 vaccine. Study-level results: Most donors were white British, females outnumbered males, and clonal diversity was possibly underestimated.

Remarks on this clone: What it binds is not known.

The germline gives CDR1 MNHEY, CDR2 SVGAGI. V was pared by 7 bases and J by 3 bases, with 17 bases between. This CDR3 contains 15 residues. The table came from immunoSEQ multiplex PCR; TCRdb's copy has only in-frame clones and leaves some out. In the table there are about 150,000 clones, approximately 94% of which are singletons. The specimen comprised peripheral blood, sampled on day 0 of AZD1222 vaccination. The TCR comes from an adult in good health. The chain joins TRBV6-5 to TRBJ2-3; D might be TRBD1 or TRBD2, each matching 5 bases. CDR3 sequence (DNA): TGTGCCAGCACTATGACCGGGACCCGAACAGATACGCAGTATTTT. Protein product: CASTMTGTRTDTQYF.